This T cell receptor beta chain was recorded in a study of Ad26.COV2.S vaccination and SARS-CoV-2 variants. Findings and limits, study-wide: Substantial breadth in spike-specific CD8+ and CD4+ T cell responses was reportedly seen after vaccination.

The treatment was: about 20 received Ad26.COV2.S at low or high dose, single or two shots; five or six received placebo; per-sample allocation not given. Samples analyzed were those drawn on day 63 after the first vaccine or placebo injection. This CDR3 comprises 14 residues. The ends lost 1 base at V and 5 bases at J; junction bases unmatched: 3. Germline V lookup: CDR1 SGHVS, CDR2 FNYEAQ. This clone showed up just once. The antigen remains undetermined. Repertoires were generated with immunoSEQ multiplex PCR, while TCRdb's copy carries only in-frame clones and drops some. Of about 410,000 clones listed, over 75% are singletons.

This material consisted of peripheral blood, taken in a trial of Ad26.COV2.S vaccine versus placebo. This chain uses TRBV7-6 with TRBJ2-5; 8 positions match TRBD1. The source of this sequence is a person between 18 and 65 years old who received the Ad26.COV2.S COVID-19 vaccine or a placebo. The CDR3 DNA reads TGTGCCAGCAGCTTAGAAACAGGGGGTGAGACCCAGTACTTC. Its translation is CASSLETGGETQYF.